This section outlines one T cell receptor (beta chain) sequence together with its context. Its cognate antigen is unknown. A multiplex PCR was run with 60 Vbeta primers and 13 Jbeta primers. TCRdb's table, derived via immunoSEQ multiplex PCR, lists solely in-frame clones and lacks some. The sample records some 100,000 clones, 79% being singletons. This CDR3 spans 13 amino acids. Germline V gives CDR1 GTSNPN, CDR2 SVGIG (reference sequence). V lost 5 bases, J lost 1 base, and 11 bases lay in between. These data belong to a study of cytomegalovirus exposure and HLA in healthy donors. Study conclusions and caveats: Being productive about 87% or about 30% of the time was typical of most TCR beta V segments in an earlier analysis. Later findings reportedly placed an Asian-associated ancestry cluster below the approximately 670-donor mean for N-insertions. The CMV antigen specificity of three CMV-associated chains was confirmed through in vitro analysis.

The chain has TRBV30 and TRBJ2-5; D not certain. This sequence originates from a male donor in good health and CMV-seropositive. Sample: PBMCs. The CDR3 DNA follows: TGTGCCTGGTCGGTGCAGGCCCAAGAGACCCAGTACTTC. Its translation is CAWSVQAQETQYF.